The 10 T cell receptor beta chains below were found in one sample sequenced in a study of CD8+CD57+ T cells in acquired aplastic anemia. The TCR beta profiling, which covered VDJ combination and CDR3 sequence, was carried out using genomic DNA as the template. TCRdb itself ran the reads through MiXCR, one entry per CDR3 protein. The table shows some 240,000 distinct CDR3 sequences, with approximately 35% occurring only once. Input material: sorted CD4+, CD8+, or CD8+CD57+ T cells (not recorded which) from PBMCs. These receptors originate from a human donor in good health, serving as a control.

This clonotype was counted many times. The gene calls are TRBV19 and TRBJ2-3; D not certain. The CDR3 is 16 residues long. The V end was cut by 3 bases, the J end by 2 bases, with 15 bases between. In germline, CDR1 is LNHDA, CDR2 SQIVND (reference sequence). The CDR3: CASSISAQYLTDTQYF. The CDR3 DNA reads TGTGCCAGTAGTATTTCGGCGCAGTATCTCACAGATACGCAGTATTTT.

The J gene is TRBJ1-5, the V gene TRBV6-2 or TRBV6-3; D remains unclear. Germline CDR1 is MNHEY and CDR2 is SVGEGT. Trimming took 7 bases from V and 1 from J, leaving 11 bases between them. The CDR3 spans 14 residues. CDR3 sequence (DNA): TGTGCCAGCAACCCCGGTCGGAGCAATCAGCCCCAGCATTTT. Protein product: CASNPGRSNQPQHF.

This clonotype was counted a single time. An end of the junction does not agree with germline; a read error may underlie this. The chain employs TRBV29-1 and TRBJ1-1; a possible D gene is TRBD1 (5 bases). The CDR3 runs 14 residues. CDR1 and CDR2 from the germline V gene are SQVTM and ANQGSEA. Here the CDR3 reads CSVADGHLDTEAFF. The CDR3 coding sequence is TGCAGCGTTGCGGACGGACACTTGGACACCGAAGCTTTCTTT.

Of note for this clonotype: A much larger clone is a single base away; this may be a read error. The CDR3 region has the DNA TGTGCCACCAGTGACCCTAAGATCCCGCAGGGTGTGACCCACAGTGAGCAGTTCTTC. Its translation: CATSDPKIPQGVTHSEQFF. The V gene is TRBV24-1, the J gene TRBJ2-1, with D tentatively TRBD1 (5 bases). The ends were cut back, 4 bases at V and 9 bases at J, with 30 bases in the middle. The germline CDR1 and CDR2 sequences are KGHDR and SFDVKD. The CDR3 runs to 19 residues.

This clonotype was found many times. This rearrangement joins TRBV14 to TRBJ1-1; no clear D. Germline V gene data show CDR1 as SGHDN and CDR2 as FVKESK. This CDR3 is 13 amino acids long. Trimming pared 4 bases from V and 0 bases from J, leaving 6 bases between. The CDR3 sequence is CASSRSVNTEAFF. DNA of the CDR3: TGTGCCAGCAGCCGGTCGGTGAACACTGAAGCTTTCTTT.

In nucleotides, the CDR3 is TGTGCCAGCAGTGAAGGGAGGGAGAGGAGTGGAAAACTGTTTTTT. Translation: CASSEGRERSGKLFF. This sequence joins TRBV2 and TRBJ1-4; D unresolved. Per germline, CDR1 SNHLY and CDR2 FYNNEI. The CDR3 has 15 residues. V was shortened by 1 base and J by 10 bases, with 16 bases between the two germline ends.

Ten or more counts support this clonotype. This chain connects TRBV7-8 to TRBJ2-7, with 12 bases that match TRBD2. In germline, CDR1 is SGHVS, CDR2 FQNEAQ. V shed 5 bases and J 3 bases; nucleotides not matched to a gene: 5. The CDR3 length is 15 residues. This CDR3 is CASSTRLAGVYEQYF. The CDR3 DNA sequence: TGTGCCAGCAGCACGAGACTAGCGGGGGTCTACGAGCAGTACTTC.

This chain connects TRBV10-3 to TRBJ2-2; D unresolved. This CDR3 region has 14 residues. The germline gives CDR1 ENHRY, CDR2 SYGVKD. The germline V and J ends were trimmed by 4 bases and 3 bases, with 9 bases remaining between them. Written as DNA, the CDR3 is TGTGCCATCAGTGTTAGGTCGGACACCGGGGAGCTGTTTTTT. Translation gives CAISVRSDTGELFF.

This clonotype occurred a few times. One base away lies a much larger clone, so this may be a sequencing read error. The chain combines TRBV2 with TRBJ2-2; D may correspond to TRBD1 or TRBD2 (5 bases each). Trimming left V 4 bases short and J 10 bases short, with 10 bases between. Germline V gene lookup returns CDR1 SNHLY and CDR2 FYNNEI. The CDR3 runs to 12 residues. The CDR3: CASSGGDPELFF. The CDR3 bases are TGTGCCAGCAGTGGAGGGGACCCGGAGCTGTTTTTT.

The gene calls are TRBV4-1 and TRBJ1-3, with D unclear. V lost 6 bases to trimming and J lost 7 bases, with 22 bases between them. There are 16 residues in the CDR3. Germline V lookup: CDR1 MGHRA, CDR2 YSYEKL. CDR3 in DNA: TGCGCCAGCAGGCAAATGGGCCCTCATCGTGGCAACACCATATATTTT. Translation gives CASRQMGPHRGNTIYF.